These T cell receptor beta chains were read from a single sample in a study of blood T cell repertoires in COVID-19. Only in-frame clones appear in the TCRdb table, and some are missing; sequencing was by immunoSEQ multiplex PCR. Among approximately 440,000 clones listed, roughly 91% were seen once. Source material: PBMCs or T cells enriched from blood (not recorded which). The receptor source for this set is a man between 18 and 35 years old who had recovered from COVID-19. The CDR3 runs from the conserved cysteine through the conserved F or W. A D gene is named only where the DNA matches it firmly. Rows give clone size only sometimes, using once, few, many, or a class for an expanded clone.

len	v_gene	abundance	j_gene	d_gene	CDR3nt	CDR3aa
15	TRBV10-3	NA	TRBJ1-2	TRBD1	TGTGCCATCAGTGAAACAGGGGGCTATGCCTATGGCTACACCTTC	CAISETGGYAYGYTF
14	TRBV7-9	NA	TRBJ2-2	NA	TGTGCCAGCAGCTTATTCGAGGGGGCCGGGGAGCTGTTTTTT	CASSLFEGAGELFF
13	TRBV27	NA	TRBJ2-7	TRBD2	TGTGCCAGCAGTAAGCGGGAGAGCTACGAGCAGTACTTC	CASSKRESYEQYF
15	TRBV9	NA	TRBJ2-7	TRBD1	TGTGCCAGCAGCGTTGGGGACAGACCGTCCTACGAGCAGTACTTC	CASSVGDRPSYEQYF
12	TRBV12-3/TRBV12-4	NA	TRBJ2-1	NA	TGTGCCAGCAGCGGGTACAGGGATGAGCAGTTCTTC	CASSGYRDEQFF
12	TRBV20-1	NA	TRBJ1-1	NA	TGCAGTGCTAGTTTCCGGAACACTGAAGCTTTCTTT	CSASFRNTEAFF
15	TRBV7-8	NA	TRBJ1-1	TRBD1	TGTGCCAGCAGCTTAGGACAGGGAGTATTGACTGAAGCTTTCTTT	CASSLGQGVLTEAFF
13	TRBV10-3	NA	TRBJ2-2	TRBD1	TGTGCCATCGGACAGGGGAACACCGGGGAGCTGTTTTTT	CAIGQGNTGELFF
13	TRBV7-8	NA	TRBJ1-1	TRBD1	TGTGCCACCCAGGGACAGCCGAACACTGAAGCTTTCTTT	CATQGQPNTEAFF
16	TRBV11-2	NA	TRBJ2-6	NA	TGTGCCAGCAGCTTAGCCAGGCCCTCTGGGGCCAACGTCCTGACTTTC	CASSLARPSGANVLTF
14	TRBV10-3	NA	TRBJ1-3	NA	TGTGCCATCGGAAAAGGAGACTCTGGAAACACCATATATTTT	CAIGKGDSGNTIYF
14	TRBV28	NA	TRBJ1-4	TRBD1	TGTGCCAGCAGTGGACAGGGGCAAGGTGAAAAACTGTTTTTT	CASSGQGQGEKLFF
15	TRBV30	once	TRBJ1-2	TRBD1	TGTGCCTGGAGTGTGAGGACAGGGGGCCACTATGGCTACACCTTC	CAWSVRTGGHYGYTF
14	TRBV7-9	NA	TRBJ1-5	TRBD1	TGTGCCAGCAGCGGGACAGGGGGCATTCAGCCCCAGCATTTT	CASSGTGGIQPQHF
14	TRBV27	NA	TRBJ1-6	NA	TGTGCCAGCAGTTCTACGCGGAGCAATTCACCCCTCCACTTT	CASSSTRSNSPLHF
14	TRBV25-1	NA	TRBJ1-2	NA	TGTGCCAGCAGTGAGGGGGGTAAGAACTATGGCTACACCTTC	CASSEGGKNYGYTF
11	TRBV6-5	NA	TRBJ1-1	NA	TGTGCCAGCGCCGGGGTTACTGAAGCTTTCTTT	CASAGVTEAFF
12	TRBV13	few	TRBJ1-2	NA	TGTGCCAGCAGCTTACGAGGCTATGGCTACACCTTC	CASSLRGYGYTF
13	TRBV7-2	NA	TRBJ1-3	NA	TGTGCCAGCAGCCTTAGCTCTGGAAACACCATATATTTT	CASSLSSGNTIYF
16	TRBV4-1	NA	TRBJ2-3	TRBD2	TGCGCCAGCAGCCGCCTAGCGGGGGGGAGCACAGATACGCAGTATTTT	CASSRLAGGSTDTQYF
15	TRBV6-1	NA	TRBJ2-1	NA	TGTGCCAGCAGTGAAGCTGGGAGCTCCTACAATGAGCAGTTCTTC	CASSEAGSSYNEQFF
14	TRBV6-5	NA	TRBJ2-7	TRBD1	TGTGCCAGCAGTCGACAGGGGGGCCTGGGAGAGCAGTACTTC	CASSRQGGLGEQYF
18	TRBV28	NA	TRBJ1-2	TRBD1	TGTGCCAGCACCACACTGGCGCTTTTATCAGACAGGGAACGTGGCTACACCTTC	CASTTLALLSDRERGYTF
13	TRBV12-3/TRBV12-4	NA	TRBJ2-7	NA	TGTGCCAGCAGTTTAGTTCAGGGCTACGAGCAGTACTTC	CASSLVQGYEQYF
16	TRBV27	once	TRBJ2-7	TRBD2	TGTGCCAGCAGTTTAGAGGCTAGCGGGAGGTCTTCGGAGCAGTACTTC	CASSLEASGRSSEQYF
13	TRBV19	NA	TRBJ1-1	NA	TGTGCCAGTAGTTTCAGATCCAACACTGAAGCTTTCTTT	CASSFRSNTEAFF
14	TRBV28	NA	TRBJ1-5	NA	TGTGCCAGCAGTATCCGACAGGTTTATCAGCCCCAGCATTTT	CASSIRQVYQPQHF
18	TRBV9	NA	TRBJ1-6	NA	TGTGCCAGCAGCGTAGGGGGCCACCGGAGCTCCTATAATTCACCCCTCCACTTT	CASSVGGHRSSYNSPLHF
15	TRBV28	NA	TRBJ1-5	NA	TGTGCCAGCAGTTTAACCGGGGGGAGCAATCAGCCCCAGCATTTT	CASSLTGGSNQPQHF
16	TRBV7-5	NA	TRBJ1-5	NA	TGTGTCAGAAGCTTAAGATGGGTGCAGGAGGGTCGGCCCCAGCATTTT	CVRSLRWVQEGRPQHF
15	TRBV9	once	TRBJ1-5	NA	TGTGCCAGCAGCGTAGGCAGTTATAGCAATCAGCCCCAGCATTTT	CASSVGSYSNQPQHF
15	TRBV19	NA	TRBJ2-7	TRBD2	TGTGCCAGTAGTATTTCTGCGGGAGGGGGCTACGAGCAGTACTTC	CASSISAGGGYEQYF
12	TRBV5-5	NA	TRBJ2-7	NA	TGTGCCAGCAGCACGGTGTGGGCCGAGCAGTACTTC	CASSTVWAEQYF
16	TRBV9	NA	TRBJ2-1	TRBD2	TGTGCCAGCAGCCCGCGGAGGACTAGAGGGGTCAATGAGCAGTTCTTC	CASSPRRTRGVNEQFF
15	TRBV5-8	NA	TRBJ1-2	NA	TGTGCCAGCAGCTTGGCCGGCGGGACCTCGGGTGGCTACACCTTC	CASSLAGGTSGGYTF
15	TRBV3-1/TRBV3-2	NA	TRBJ1-4	NA	TGTGCCAGCAGCTCACAGGGAGCAACTAATGAAAAACTGTTTTTT	CASSSQGATNEKLFF
13	TRBV27	few	TRBJ1-5	NA	TGTGCCAGCAGAGAACAGGGAACAGGGCCCCAGCATTTT	CASREQGTGPQHF
16	TRBV10-3	NA	TRBJ2-1	TRBD1	TGTGCCATCAGTGAGAATCCGGACAGGGAGTCGGATGAGCAGTTCTTC	CAISENPDRESDEQFF
15	TRBV2	NA	TRBJ2-1	NA	TGTGCCAGCAGTGAAGCGCGGAGATCCTACAATGAGCAGTTCTTC	CASSEARRSYNEQFF
14	TRBV28	NA	TRBJ1-5	TRBD1	TGTGCCAGCAACCTACAGGGGGCCAATCAGCCCCAGCATTTT	CASNLQGANQPQHF
14	TRBV10-1	NA	TRBJ1-1	NA	TGCGCCAGCAGTGACGGGAGCCTGAACACTGAAGCTTTCTTT	CASSDGSLNTEAFF
13	TRBV2	many	TRBJ1-5	NA	TGTGCCAGCAGACGGGAGGGCAATCAGCCCCAGCATTTT	CASRREGNQPQHF
13	TRBV27	NA	TRBJ2-7	TRBD1	TGTGCCAGCAGCGCCGGGACAGGATACGAGCAGTACTTC	CASSAGTGYEQYF
19	TRBV6-1	NA	TRBJ2-7	NA	TGTGCCAGCAGTGAATCCCCCCTGGCGGTTAGCTCGAAGGCGTACGAGCAGTACTTC	CASSESPLAVSSKAYEQYF
10	TRBV6-5	NA	TRBJ1-2	NA	TGTGCCAGAGCCGACAGCCGCTACACCTTC	CARADSRYTF
13	TRBV7-3	NA	TRBJ2-1	TRBD1	TGTGCCAGCAGCTTCGGGACAGGCAATGAGCAGTTCTTC	CASSFGTGNEQFF
12	TRBV19	NA	TRBJ1-5	NA	TGTGCCAGTAGTGAGGCCAGGGGGCCCCAGCATTTT	CASSEARGPQHF
15	TRBV11-2	once	TRBJ2-7	NA	TGTGCCAGCAGCTTAGACCCAGACGGAGCCTACGAGCAGTACTTC	CASSLDPDGAYEQYF
12	TRBV19	NA	TRBJ2-7	TRBD1	TGTGCCACCCGGGACAGTTACTACGAGCAGTACTTC	CATRDSYYEQYF
14	TRBV6-5	NA	TRBJ2-5	NA	TGTGCCAGCAGTCCGGTAGCAGCGAAAGAGACCCAGTACTTC	CASSPVAAKETQYF
14	TRBV6-5	NA	TRBJ1-2	NA	TGTGCCAGCAGTTACGAGCCGCATCGCTATGGCTACACCTTC	CASSYEPHRYGYTF
14	TRBV4-1	NA	TRBJ2-5	NA	TGCGCCAGCAGCCAAGACTCTAGCCTGGAGACCCAGTACTTC	CASSQDSSLETQYF
13	TRBV19	NA	TRBJ1-3	NA	TGTGCCAGCAGTCACGGCTCTGGAAACACCATATATTTT	CASSHGSGNTIYF
14	TRBV3-1/TRBV3-2	NA	TRBJ1-1	TRBD1	TGTGCCAGCAGCCAGGGACAGGGGGAAACTGAAGCTTTCTTT	CASSQGQGETEAFF
12	TRBV30	NA	TRBJ2-1	TRBD2	TGTGCCTGGGGCGGGAGTGGATATGAGCAGTTCTTC	CAWGGSGYEQFF